These 17 T cell receptor beta chains originate from one sample sequenced in a study of T cell repertoires in cytomegalovirus infection. TCRdb re-analysed the reads in MiXCR, keeping a single row per CDR3 protein. The sample includes 900,000 to 950,000 distinct CDR3 sequences, approximately 31% of them seen just once. Antigen specificity for these receptors is unknown. Material: cultured CD8+ T cells from PBMCs, obtained from culture after CMV antigen stimulation. The receptors derive from a human donor in good health (CMV status not recorded). Some clones in this sample may be carry-over from other donors' samples.

This rearrangement joins TRBV5-5 to TRBJ2-3, with 7 bases identical to TRBD2. CDR1 SGHKS and CDR2 YYEKEE come from the germline V gene (reference sequence). The CDR3 spans 16 residues. The V gene end was trimmed by 4 bases and the J gene end by 0 bases; junction bases not matched to a gene: 8. CDR3 protein: CASSTGGGPSTDTQYF. CDR3 nucleotides: TGTGCCAGCAGCACGGGAGGCGGGCCTAGCACAGATACGCAGTATTTT.

This chain uses TRBV7-2 with TRBJ2-7, with D possibly called TRBD1 or TRBD2 (5 bases each). Germline assignment: CDR1 SGHTA and CDR2 FQGNSA. V lost 4 bases, J lost 3 bases, and 19 bases lay in between. The CDR3 spans 16 residues. The CDR3 sequence is CASSSELLGPGYEQYF. CDR3 in DNA: TGTGCCAGCAGCTCCGAGCTCCTGGGACCGGGCTACGAGCAGTACTTC. The full variable domain, its missing parts supplied by reference TRBV7-2 and TRBJ2-7, is GAGVSQSPSNKVTEKGKDVELRCDPISGHTALYWYRQSLGQGLEFLIYFQGNSAPDKSGLPSDRFSAERTGGSVSTLTIQRTQQEDSAVYLCASSSELLGPGYEQYFGPGTRLTVT.

This clonotype was found many times. The rearrangement joins TRBV27 to TRBJ1-1; 7 bases are shared with TRBD1. V was clipped by 2 bases and J by 7 bases; unmatched bases: 4. CDR1 MNHEY and CDR2 SMNVEV come from the germline V gene (reference sequence). CDR3 length: 13 residues. Here the CDR3 reads CASSLGQGGEAFF. The DNA for the CDR3 is TGTGCCAGCAGTTTAGGGCAGGGGGGTGAAGCTTTCTTT.

The gene calls are TRBV7-3 and TRBJ1-1; TRBD1 matches at 9 bases. Germline V CDR1 and CDR2: SGHTA, FQGTGA. The CDR3 consists of 15 residues. Unmatched junction bases numbered 5, after V lost 5 bases and J lost 1 base. The CDR3 spells CASSRQGGTNTEAFF. For the CDR3, the DNA is TGTGCCAGCAGCAGACAGGGGGGAACGAACACTGAAGCTTTCTTT.

The chain joins TRBV13 to TRBJ1-2, with 10 nucleotides matching TRBD1. The CDR3 has 11 amino acids. V lost 5 bases and J lost 12; bases outside the gene matches: 3. From germline, CDR1 is PRHDT and CDR2 FYEKMQ (reference sequence). CDR3 nucleotide sequence: TGTGCCAGCAGCACTGGACAGGGGGACACCTTC. The encoded protein is CASSTGQGDTF.

This clonotype was detected a few times. J is TRBJ1-1 and V is TRBV5-6; D uncertain. Deletions cut 1 base from V and 9 bases from J, with 13 bases between. The CDR3 is 13 residues long. In germline, CDR1 is SGHDT, CDR2 YYEEEE. CDR3: CASSLKAPSKAFF. The CDR3 region has the DNA TGTGCCAGCAGCTTGAAGGCCCCCTCTAAAGCTTTCTTT.

This chain links TRBV6-5 with TRBJ2-2, with 8 positions matching TRBD1. Germline trimming cut 2 bases from V and 5 bases from J; bases unmatched to any gene: 13. This CDR3 is built from 18 residues. Germline CDR1 MNHEY, CDR2 SVGAGI. The CDR3 loop reads CASSYGTPGGDVTGELFF. The CDR3 nucleotides read TGTGCCAGCAGTTACGGAACTCCAGGGGGCGATGTGACCGGGGAGCTGTTTTTT.

In this sample, this clonotype turned up a few times. This sequence joins TRBV7-8 and TRBJ2-7; D not certain. This CDR3 region has 13 residues. The germline V gene encodes CDR1 SGHVS and CDR2 FQNEAQ. The V and J ends lost 4 bases and 5 bases respectively, with 12 bases between them. The CDR3 loop is CASSSTYAHEQYV. The CDR3 DNA reads TGTGCCAGCAGCTCGACCTATGCCCACGAGCAGTACGTC.

This clonotype was observed at least ten times. V and J are TRBV12-3 or TRBV12-4 and TRBJ1-1; no definite D call. CDR3 length: 15 residues. V was cut by 2 bases and J by 1 base, with 11 bases left in between. The CDR3 DNA follows: TGTGCCAGCAGTTTACGGCAGATAGGGAACACTGAAGCTTTCTTT. Translation gives CASSLRQIGNTEAFF.

This clonotype showed up just a few times. The chain has TRBV12-3 or TRBV12-4 and TRBJ2-7; possibly TRBD1 for D (5 bases). V dropped 4 bases and J dropped 3 bases, with 13 bases sitting between them. The CDR3 runs to 14 residues. The CDR3 region is CASSSKQDNYEQYF. Written as DNA, the CDR3 is TGTGCCAGCAGTTCTAAACAGGACAACTACGAGCAGTACTTC.

The chain links TRBV23-1 to TRBJ2-3, with 11 bases identical to TRBD1. TRBV23-1 falls under the ORF class, with uncertain function. Losses at the gene ends were 4 bases for V and 3 bases for J; bases not matched to a gene: 6. CDR3 size: 16 residues. Here the CDR3 DNA reads TGCGCCAGCAGTCGACGGGACAGGGGGGGGACAGATACGCAGTATTTT. It translates to CASSRRDRGGTDTQYF.

The table lists this clonotype with many counts. This chain uses TRBV5-4 with TRBJ2-1, with D unresolved. CDR1 is SGHNT, CDR2 YYREEE, per germline (reference sequence). The CDR3 runs to 12 residues. Trimming left V 4 bases short and J 8 bases short, with 10 bases between. This CDR3 reads CASSLTSDEQFF. Here the CDR3 DNA reads TGTGCCAGCAGCCTTACTTCGGATGAGCAGTTCTTC. The full variable domain, completed using reference TRBV5-4 and TRBJ2-1, is ETGVTQSPTHLIKTRGQQVTLRCSSQSGHNTVSWYQQALGQGPQFIFQYYREEENGRGNFPPRFSGLQFPNYSSELNVNALELDDSALYLCASSLTSDEQFFGPGTRLTVL.

This clonotype was seen only a few times. This chain links TRBV5-4 with TRBJ2-2; TRBD1 aligns across 9 bases. V dropped 5 bases and J dropped 2; count of bases not matched to a gene: 7. CDR3 size: 16 residues. Germline V CDR1 and CDR2: SGHNT, YYREEE (reference sequence). In DNA form, the CDR3 reads TGTGCCAGCAGTCCTCCGGGACAGGGAAACACCGGGGAGCTGTTTTTT. Amino acid sequence: CASSPPGQGNTGELFF.

The chain joins TRBV7-3 to TRBJ2-1, with D perhaps matching TRBD2 (7 bases). CDR3 length equals 13 residues. With 8 bases removed from V and 7 bases from J, the gap between germline ends came to 15 bases. Germline V lookup: CDR1 SGHTA, CDR2 FQGTGA. CDR3 DNA: TGTGCCAGCGGGAGGGGGGGCGGAAATGAGCAGTTCTTC. Protein: CASGRGGGNEQFF. The full variable domain, in which reference TRBV7-3 and TRBJ2-1 provide the parts outside the CDR3, is GAGVSQTPSNKVTEKGKYVELRCDPISGHTALYWYRQSLGQGPEFLIYFQGTGAADDSGLPNDRFFAVRPEGSVSTLKIQRTERGDSAVYLCASGRGGGNEQFFGPGTRLTVL.

This clonotype was recorded a few times. The chain combines TRBV28 with TRBJ1-5, with D maybe TRBD1 (5 bases). Trimming left V 3 bases short and J 4 bases short, with 10 bases between. The CDR3 length is 14 residues. The germline CDR1 and CDR2 sequences are MDHEN and SYDVKM. CDR3 bases: TGTGCCAGCAGTTTTGGGGCAGAAAATCAGCCCCAGCATTTT. Translating it yields CASSFGAENQPQHF.

CDR3 residues: CASSHYWGVSEQYV. The CDR3 DNA reads as TGTGCCAGCAGCCACTACTGGGGGGTGTCCGAGCAGTACGTC. The V gene is TRBV6-1, the J gene TRBJ2-7; perhaps TRBD2 as D (6 bases). The CDR3 covers 14 residues. Per the germline V gene, CDR1 is MNHNS and CDR2 is SASEGT. V was shortened by 6 bases and J by 6 bases, with 18 bases between the two germline ends.

The chain recombines TRBV4-1 with TRBJ2-2, with TRBD1 as a possible D gene (6 bases). CDR1 is MGHRA, CDR2 YSYEKL, per germline. CDR3 length: 16 residues. Trimming removed 1 base at V and 4 bases at J, with 13 bases between. CDR3 bases: TGCGCCAGCAGCCAAGTTCGGCAGGGGAGCACCGGGGAGCTGTTTTTT. It translates to CASSQVRQGSTGELFF.